This T cell receptor (beta chain) was found in a study of T-cell reconstitution after alpha-beta-depleted transplantation in children. This clonotype was found many times. Its antigen remains unknown. Using unique molecular identifiers, the investigators prepared the TCRbeta library. From the PCR reads, TCRdb called clonotypes with MiXCR, one entry per CDR3 protein. The sample holds some 81,000 distinct CDR3 sequences, roughly 14% seen once. Study-wide results and caveats: There were reportedly several hundred expanded graft clones from which alpha-beta T cells came about two months after transplant. T-cell numbers and diversity one year post-transplant derived largely from freshly generated T cells. Surviving recipient T cells and thymic progenitors accounted for the high day-60 TCRbeta diversity observed in some patients.

V gave up 10 bases and J gave up 2 bases; unmatched junction bases: 9. This CDR3 comprises 14 residues. Germline V CDR1 and CDR2: ENHRY, SYGVKD. The chain recombines TRBV10-3 with TRBJ2-3; 7 nucleotides match TRBD2. Material: PBMCs, mostly from graft donor cells, obtained 180 days after TCRalphabeta/CD19-depleted stem cell transplant. The receptor was derived from a male patient under 10 years old who had a stem cell transplant for acute lymphoblastic leukemia, so the T cells may come from the graft donor. Here the CDR3 DNA reads TGTGCCACCTCGCTAGCGGTTCACACAGATACGCAGTATTTT. It codes for CATSLAVHTDTQYF.